A selection of T cell receptor beta chains follows, all from one sample in a study of blood T cell repertoires in COVID-19. Clones were sequenced by immunoSEQ multiplex PCR, and TCRdb holds only the in-frame ones, with some missing. The table has about 350,000 clones, around 90% seen once. Sequencing input: peripheral blood. The receptors were gathered from a man aged 25 to 40 with COVID-19, enrolled during active disease. CDR3s include the opening cysteine and the closing phenylalanine or tryptophan. The order of the fields is V gene, J gene, CDR3 protein.

>TRBV6-2/TRBV6-3|TRBJ1-5
CASSYPWTYSNQPQHF
>TRBV3-1/TRBV3-2|TRBJ2-1
CASSQVGTSYNEQFF
>TRBV4-3|TRBJ2-1
CASSQSPGDEQFF
>TRBV19|TRBJ2-1
CASSISLIPLNEQFF
>TRBV11-3|TRBJ2-2
CASSLGGPGELFF
>TRBV4-3|TRBJ1-1
CASSQDSYVRNTEAFF
>TRBV12-3/TRBV12-4|TRBJ2-7
CASSVGLVYEQYF
>TRBV3-1/TRBV3-2|TRBJ2-7
CASSQESGSEQYF
>TRBV7-2|TRBJ1-3
CASSLASYGNTIYF
>TRBV7-2|TRBJ2-2
CASSSYTGELFF
>TRBV6-2/TRBV6-3|TRBJ2-7
CASSYSTGYSYEQYF
>TRBV11-2|TRBJ2-2
CASSLGAGVGPGELFF
>TRBV24-1|TRBJ1-2
CATSGGDPTVYGYTF
>TRBV7-6|TRBJ2-1
CASSATGGASYNEQFF
>TRBV6-5|TRBJ1-3
CASTRTPSSGNTIYF
>TRBV3-1/TRBV3-2|TRBJ2-3
CAIGGQGGDTQYF
>TRBV30|TRBJ1-4
CAWSGPRNEKLFF
>TRBV4-3|TRBJ1-6
CASSRANSPLHF
>TRBV5-5|TRBJ1-5
CASSLAVRQPQHF
>TRBV5-4|TRBJ1-2
CASSPRQGAYYGYTF
>TRBV19|TRBJ1-1
CASSAPATALNTEAFF
>TRBV29-1|TRBJ2-7
CSVDIGGGPVHEQYF
>TRBV28|TRBJ1-5
CASSLSDRGRRQPQHF
>TRBV6-5|TRBJ1-2
CATRLHSNYGYTF
>TRBV19|TRBJ2-3
CASSIAGNTDTQYF
>TRBV9|TRBJ2-2
CASSPGLAGRTGELFF
>TRBV25-1|TRBJ1-4
CASSPQGTKNEKLFF
>TRBV6-2/TRBV6-3|TRBJ2-7
CASSLDYEQYF
>TRBV4-3|TRBJ2-5
CASSQDFWRNQETQYF